This T cell receptor beta chain was observed in a study of blood T cell repertoires in COVID-19. Study background: From the United States, Italy and Spain came samples of acute and convalescent COVID-19.

In the source study's methods: Amplifying reference gene primers gave estimates of nucleated cell counts. Measured with immunoSEQ multiplex PCR; TCRdb has only the in-frame clones, and not every one. The V and J calls and the clone size are those of that table, but D and trimming were determined from the DNA. This sample yields about 120,000 clones, of which roughly 76% are seen a single time; 8.5% to 12% belongs to the top ten. Looked up from germline, CDR1 is SGHAT and CDR2 is FQNNGV. V shed 1 base, J shed 3 bases, and the junction held 9 bases outside the gene matches. The CDR3 runs to 16 residues.

The rearrangement joins TRBV11-2 to TRBJ2-7, with 7 bases that match TRBD2. This receptor was obtained from a human donor in a cohort sampled during active COVID-19. Sequencing used peripheral blood. DNA for the CDR3: TGTGCCAGCAGCTTAGGTCGGGCGGGAGAGCGCTACGAGCAGTACTTC. This sequence encodes CASSLGRAGERYEQYF.